A selection of T cell receptor beta chains follows, all from one sample in a study of cytomegalovirus exposure and HLA in healthy donors. Sequenced by immunoSEQ multiplex PCR; TCRdb stores in-frame clones only, minus some. The table includes 120,000 or so clones, around 77% detected once. The sample was PBMCs. These receptors were obtained from a man in his fifties in good health and CMV-seropositive. Both conserved end residues are part of each CDR3. The D gene is left open where the match is weak. Rows give clone size only sometimes, using once, few, many, or a class for an expanded clone.

clone_size: .
cdr3_length: 13
v_call: TRBV29-1
j_call: TRBJ2-7
d_call: TRBD1
cdr3_aa: CSATGTGSYEQYF
cdr3_nt: TGCAGCGCAACCGGGACAGGGTCGTACGAGCAGTACTTC

clone_size: .
cdr3_length: 16
v_call: TRBV5-1
j_call: TRBJ2-6
d_call: .
cdr3_aa: CASSLKQGSGANVLTF
cdr3_nt: TGCGCCAGCAGCCTTAAACAGGGCTCTGGGGCCAACGTCCTGACTTTC

clone_size: .
cdr3_length: 13
v_call: TRBV7-2
j_call: TRBJ1-2
d_call: TRBD1
cdr3_aa: CASSPDRAGGYTF
cdr3_nt: TGTGCCAGCAGCCCCGACAGGGCGGGTGGCTACACCTTC

clone_size: .
cdr3_length: 15
v_call: TRBV19
j_call: TRBJ2-7
d_call: .
cdr3_aa: CASSIFLADAYEQYF
cdr3_nt: TGTGCCAGTAGTATCTTCCTGGCGGATGCCTACGAGCAGTACTTC

clone_size: .
cdr3_length: 16
v_call: TRBV15
j_call: TRBJ2-1
d_call: .
cdr3_aa: CATSSRGTGHYNEQFF
cdr3_nt: TGTGCCACCAGCAGCCGGGGGACTGGGCACTACAATGAGCAGTTCTTC

clone_size: once
cdr3_length: 12
v_call: TRBV18
j_call: TRBJ2-7
d_call: .
cdr3_aa: CASSPQRDEQYF
cdr3_nt: TGTGCCAGCTCACCCCAACGGGACGAGCAGTACTTC

clone_size: .
cdr3_length: 16
v_call: TRBV6-5
j_call: TRBJ2-1
d_call: .
cdr3_aa: CASSYSVGQLVDEQFF
cdr3_nt: TGTGCCAGCAGTTACTCAGTCGGACAATTGGTTGATGAGCAGTTCTTC

clone_size: .
cdr3_length: 13
v_call: TRBV10-3
j_call: TRBJ1-6
d_call: .
cdr3_aa: CAITEDYNSPLHF
cdr3_nt: TGTGCCATCACAGAAGACTATAATTCACCCCTCCACTTT

clone_size: .
cdr3_length: 13
v_call: TRBV7-2
j_call: TRBJ2-2
d_call: .
cdr3_aa: CASSLVTVGELFF
cdr3_nt: TGTGCCAGCAGCTTAGTTACAGTCGGGGAGCTGTTTTTT

clone_size: .
cdr3_length: 15
v_call: TRBV7-9
j_call: TRBJ1-2
d_call: .
cdr3_aa: CASSLSTAGGDGYTF
cdr3_nt: TGTGCCAGCAGCTTATCAACCGCGGGAGGTGATGGCTACACCTTC

clone_size: .
cdr3_length: 13
v_call: TRBV18
j_call: TRBJ2-1
d_call: .
cdr3_aa: CASSPQGGNEQFF
cdr3_nt: TGTGCCAGCTCACCACAGGGCGGGAATGAGCAGTTCTTC

clone_size: .
cdr3_length: 15
v_call: TRBV7-2
j_call: TRBJ2-1
d_call: TRBD2
cdr3_aa: CASSLGLAGYNEQFF
cdr3_nt: TGTGCCAGCAGCTTAGGCCTAGCGGGATACAATGAGCAGTTCTTC

clone_size: few
cdr3_length: 16
v_call: TRBV6-4
j_call: TRBJ2-6
d_call: .
cdr3_aa: CASSDSSGSGANVLTF
cdr3_nt: TGTGCCAGCAGTGACTCTAGCGGCTCTGGGGCCAACGTCCTGACTTTC

clone_size: .
cdr3_length: 12
v_call: TRBV29-1
j_call: TRBJ2-1
d_call: .
cdr3_aa: CSVGQTDYEQFF
cdr3_nt: TGCAGCGTGGGCCAAACGGACTATGAGCAGTTCTTC

clone_size: .
cdr3_length: 15
v_call: TRBV28
j_call: TRBJ1-2
d_call: .
cdr3_aa: CASSGGLNSGGGYTF
cdr3_nt: TGTGCCAGCAGTGGCGGACTTAACTCTGGGGGCGGCTACACCTTC

clone_size: .
cdr3_length: 18
v_call: TRBV6-1
j_call: TRBJ1-4
d_call: .
cdr3_aa: CASSERHAGVVTNEKLFF
cdr3_nt: TGTGCCAGCAGTGAAAGGCACGCGGGGGTAGTCACTAATGAAAAACTGTTTTTT

clone_size: once
cdr3_length: 16
v_call: TRBV11-2
j_call: TRBJ1-5
d_call: TRBD1
cdr3_aa: CASSQGDILHGEPQHF
cdr3_nt: TGTGCCAGCAGCCAGGGGGACATCCTACACGGGGAGCCCCAGCATTTT

clone_size: few
cdr3_length: 14
v_call: TRBV4-3
j_call: TRBJ1-2
d_call: TRBD1
cdr3_aa: CASSLLGTGRGYTF
cdr3_nt: TGCGCCAGCAGCCTCCTCGGGACAGGGAGAGGCTACACCTTC

clone_size: .
cdr3_length: 14
v_call: TRBV27
j_call: TRBJ2-6
d_call: .
cdr3_aa: CASSLYYGANVLTF
cdr3_nt: TGTGCCAGCAGTTTGTACTATGGGGCCAACGTCCTGACTTTC

clone_size: .
cdr3_length: 15
v_call: TRBV7-7
j_call: TRBJ2-2
d_call: .
cdr3_aa: CASSSTGLNTGELFF
cdr3_nt: TGTGCCAGCAGCTCTACAGGGTTGAACACCGGGGAGCTGTTTTTT

clone_size: .
cdr3_length: 15
v_call: TRBV5-1
j_call: TRBJ2-1
d_call: .
cdr3_aa: CASSRDSSSYNEQFF
cdr3_nt: TGCGCCAGCAGCCGGGACTCCAGCTCCTACAATGAGCAGTTCTTC

clone_size: .
cdr3_length: 15
v_call: TRBV18
j_call: TRBJ2-7
d_call: TRBD2
cdr3_aa: CASSPEREGVYEQYF
cdr3_nt: TGTGCCAGCTCACCCGAGCGGGAGGGAGTGTACGAGCAGTACTTC

clone_size: .
cdr3_length: 17
v_call: TRBV7-9
j_call: TRBJ2-5
d_call: TRBD2
cdr3_aa: CSSSSRLGAGEYETQYF
cdr3_nt: TGTTCCAGCAGCAGCCGCCTGGGCGCGGGGGAGTATGAGACCCAGTACTTC